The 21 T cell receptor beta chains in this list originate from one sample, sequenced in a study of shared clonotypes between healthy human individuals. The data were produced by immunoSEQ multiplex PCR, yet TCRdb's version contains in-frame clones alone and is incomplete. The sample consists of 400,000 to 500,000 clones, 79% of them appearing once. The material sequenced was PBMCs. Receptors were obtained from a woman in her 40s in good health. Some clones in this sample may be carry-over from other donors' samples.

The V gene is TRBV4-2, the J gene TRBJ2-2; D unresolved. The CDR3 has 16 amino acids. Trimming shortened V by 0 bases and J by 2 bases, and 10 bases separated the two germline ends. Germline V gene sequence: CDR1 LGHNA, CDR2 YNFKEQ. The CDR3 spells CASSQEGNYNTGELFF. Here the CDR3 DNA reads TGTGCCAGCAGCCAAGAGGGAAACTATAACACCGGGGAGCTGTTTTTT.

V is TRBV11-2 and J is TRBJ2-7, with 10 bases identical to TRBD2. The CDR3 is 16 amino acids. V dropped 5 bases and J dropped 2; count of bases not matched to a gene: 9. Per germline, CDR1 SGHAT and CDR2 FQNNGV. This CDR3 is CASSILLAGAPYEQYF. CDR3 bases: TGTGCCAGCAGCATATTGCTAGCGGGAGCCCCCTACGAGCAGTACTTC.

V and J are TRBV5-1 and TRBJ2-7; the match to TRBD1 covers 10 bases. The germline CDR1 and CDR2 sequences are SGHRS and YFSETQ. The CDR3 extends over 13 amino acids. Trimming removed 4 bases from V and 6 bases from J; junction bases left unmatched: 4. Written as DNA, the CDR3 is TGCGCCAGCAGCGAGGGACAGGGGACCGAGCAGTACTTC. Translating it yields CASSEGQGTEQYF.

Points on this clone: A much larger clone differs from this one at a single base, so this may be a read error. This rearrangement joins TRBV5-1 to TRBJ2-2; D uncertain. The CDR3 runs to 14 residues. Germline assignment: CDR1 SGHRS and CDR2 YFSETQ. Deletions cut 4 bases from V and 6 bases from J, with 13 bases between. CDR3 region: CASSPSNPAGELFF. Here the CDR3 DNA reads TGCGCCAGCAGCCCGAGCAATCCCGCCGGGGAGCTGTTTTTT.

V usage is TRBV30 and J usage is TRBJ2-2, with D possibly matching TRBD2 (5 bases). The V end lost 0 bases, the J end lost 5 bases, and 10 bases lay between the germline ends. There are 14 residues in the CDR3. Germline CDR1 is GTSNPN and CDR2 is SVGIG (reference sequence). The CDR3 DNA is TGTGCCTGGAGTGTACTAACGGGGACCGGGGAGCTGTTTTTT. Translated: CAWSVLTGTGELFF.

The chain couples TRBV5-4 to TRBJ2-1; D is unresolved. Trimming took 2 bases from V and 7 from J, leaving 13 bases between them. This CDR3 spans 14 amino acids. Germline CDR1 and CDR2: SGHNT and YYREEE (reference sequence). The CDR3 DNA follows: TGTGCCAGCAGCTTAGAGCCAACCGGTAATGAGCAGTTCTTC. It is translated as CASSLEPTGNEQFF.

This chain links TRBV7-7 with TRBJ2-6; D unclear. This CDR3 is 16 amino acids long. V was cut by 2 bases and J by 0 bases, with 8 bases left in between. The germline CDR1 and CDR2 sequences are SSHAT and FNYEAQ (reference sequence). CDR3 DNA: TGTGCCAGCAGCTTAACCCCTGGCTCTGGGGCCAACGTCCTGACTTTC. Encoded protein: CASSLTPGSGANVLTF.

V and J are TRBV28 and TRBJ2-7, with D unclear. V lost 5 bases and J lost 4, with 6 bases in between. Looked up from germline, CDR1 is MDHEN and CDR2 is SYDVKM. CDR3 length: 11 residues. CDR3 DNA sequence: TGTGCCAGCAGTATTTTATACGAGCAGTACTTC. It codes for CASSILYEQYF.

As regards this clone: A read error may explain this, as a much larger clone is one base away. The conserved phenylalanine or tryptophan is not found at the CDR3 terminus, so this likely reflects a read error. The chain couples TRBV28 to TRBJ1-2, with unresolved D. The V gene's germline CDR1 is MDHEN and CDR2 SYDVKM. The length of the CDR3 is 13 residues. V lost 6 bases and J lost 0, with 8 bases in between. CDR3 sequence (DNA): TGTGCCAGCAGCAAGGTACCTAACTATGGCTACACCTCC. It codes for CASSKVPNYGYTS.

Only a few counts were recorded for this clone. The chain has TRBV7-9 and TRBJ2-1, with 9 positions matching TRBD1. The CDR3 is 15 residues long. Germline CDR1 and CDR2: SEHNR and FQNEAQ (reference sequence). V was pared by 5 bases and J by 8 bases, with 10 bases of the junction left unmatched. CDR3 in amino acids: CASSPQQGARYEQFF. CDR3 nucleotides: TGTGCCAGCAGCCCCCAACAGGGGGCGCGCTATGAGCAGTTCTTC.

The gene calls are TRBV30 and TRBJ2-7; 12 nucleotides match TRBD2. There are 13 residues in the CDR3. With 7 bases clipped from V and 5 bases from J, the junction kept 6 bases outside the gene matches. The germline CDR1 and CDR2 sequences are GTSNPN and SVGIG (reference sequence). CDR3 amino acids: CASLGLAGNEQYF. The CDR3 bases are TGTGCCTCACTAGGACTAGCGGGAAACGAGCAGTACTTC.

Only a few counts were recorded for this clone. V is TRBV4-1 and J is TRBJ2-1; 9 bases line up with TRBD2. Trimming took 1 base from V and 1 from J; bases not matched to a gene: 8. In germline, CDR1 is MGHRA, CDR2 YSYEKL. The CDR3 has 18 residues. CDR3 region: CASSQGRSGSESYNEQFF. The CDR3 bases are TGCGCCAGCAGCCAAGGCCGTAGCGGGAGTGAGTCCTACAATGAGCAGTTCTTC.

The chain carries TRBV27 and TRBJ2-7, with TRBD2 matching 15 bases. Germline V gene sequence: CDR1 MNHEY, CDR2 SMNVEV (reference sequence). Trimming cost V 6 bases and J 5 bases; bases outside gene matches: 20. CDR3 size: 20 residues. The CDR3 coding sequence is TGTGCCAGCAGCAGAGGGCCGTGGTCCCGGACTAGCGGGAGGGTCCACGAGCAGTACTTC. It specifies CASSRGPWSRTSGRVHEQYF.

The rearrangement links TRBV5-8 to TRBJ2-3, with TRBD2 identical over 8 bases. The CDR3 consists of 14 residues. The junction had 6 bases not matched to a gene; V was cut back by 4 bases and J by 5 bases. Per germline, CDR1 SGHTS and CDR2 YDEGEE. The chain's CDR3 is CASSATSDRDTQYF. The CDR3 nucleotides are TGTGCCAGCAGCGCGACTAGCGACAGAGATACGCAGTATTTT.

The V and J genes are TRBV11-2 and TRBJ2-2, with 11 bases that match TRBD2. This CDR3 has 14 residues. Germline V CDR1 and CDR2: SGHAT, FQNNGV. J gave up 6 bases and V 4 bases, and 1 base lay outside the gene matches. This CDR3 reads CASSSGLAAGELFF. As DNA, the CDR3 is TGTGCCAGCAGCTCGGGACTAGCGGCCGGGGAGCTGTTTTTT.

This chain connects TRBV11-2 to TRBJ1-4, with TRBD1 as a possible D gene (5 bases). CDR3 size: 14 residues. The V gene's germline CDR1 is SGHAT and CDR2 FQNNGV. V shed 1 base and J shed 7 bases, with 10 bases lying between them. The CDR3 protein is CASSLGGSREKLFF. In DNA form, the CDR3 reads TGTGCCAGCAGCTTAGGGGGCTCCCGTGAAAAACTGTTTTTT.

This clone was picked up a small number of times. DNA of the CDR3: TGTGCCAGCAGCTCAAGGCCCTACTATAGCAATCAGCCCCAGCATTTT. Its translation is CASSSRPYYSNQPQHF. This chain uses TRBV11-3 with TRBJ1-5; D ambiguous. The CDR3 runs 16 residues. Deletions cut 4 bases from V and 0 bases from J, with 13 bases between. Germline assignment: CDR1 SGHNT and CDR2 YENEEA.

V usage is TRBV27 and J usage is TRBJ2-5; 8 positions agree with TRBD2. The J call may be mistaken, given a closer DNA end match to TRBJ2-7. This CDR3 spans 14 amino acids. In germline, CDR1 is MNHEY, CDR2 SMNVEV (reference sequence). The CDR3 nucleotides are TGTGCCAGCAGTTTCTCTGCGGGAGGTTCCGAGCAGTACTTC. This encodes CASSFSAGGSEQYF.

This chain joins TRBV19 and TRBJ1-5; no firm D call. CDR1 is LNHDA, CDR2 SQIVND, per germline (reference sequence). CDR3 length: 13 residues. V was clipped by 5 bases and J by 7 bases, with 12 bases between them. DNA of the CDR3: TGTGCCAGTAGTGACCCTGACCCACAGCCCCAGCATTTT. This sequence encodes CASSDPDPQPQHF.

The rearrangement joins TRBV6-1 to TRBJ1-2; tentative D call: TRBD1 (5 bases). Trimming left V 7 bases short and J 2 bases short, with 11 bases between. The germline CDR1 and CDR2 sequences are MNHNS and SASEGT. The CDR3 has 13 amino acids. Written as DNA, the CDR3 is TGTGCCAGCAAGTGGGACTTCAACTATGGCTACACCTTC. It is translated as CASKWDFNYGYTF.

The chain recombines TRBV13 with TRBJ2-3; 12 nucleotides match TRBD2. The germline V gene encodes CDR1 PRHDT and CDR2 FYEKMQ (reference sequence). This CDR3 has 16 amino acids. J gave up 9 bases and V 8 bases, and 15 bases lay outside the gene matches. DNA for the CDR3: TGTGCCAGCGCCCCCTCGACTAGCGGGAGAATGGGGACGCAGTATTTT. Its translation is CASAPSTSGRMGTQYF.